This T cell receptor beta chain was profiled in a study of T cells in Graves' hyperthyroidism and ophthalmopathy. Researchers took RNA transcripts and amplified the TCR beta CDR3 regions from them. The TCR CDR3 was amplified in a first-round RT-PCR using the HTBI primer set. Each CDR3 protein is one row after TCRdb ran MiXCR on the multiplex PCR reads. The top ten hold less than 25% of the sample, which has 300,000 to 450,000 distinct CDR3 sequences, roughly 14% seen once. Diagnostic assessment was based on clinical symptoms, serum thyroxine and TRAb, thyroid ultrasound and orbital computed tomography. CDR1 is SGHVS and CDR2 is FQNEAQ in the germline V gene. Between the trimmed V and J ends, which lost 1 base and 0 bases, there was a span of 9 bases. The CDR3 spans 15 residues. At least ten counts were recorded for this clonotype.

V usage is TRBV7-8 and J usage is TRBJ1-2, with a possible D match to TRBD1 (6 bases). The TCR was taken from a man younger than 45 with Graves' hyperthyroidism that later progressed to Graves' ophthalmopathy. The specimen sequenced was blood. The DNA for the CDR3 is TGTGCCAGCAGCTTAGAGACAGGAGCTAACTATGGCTACACCTTC. It is translated as CASSLETGANYGYTF.